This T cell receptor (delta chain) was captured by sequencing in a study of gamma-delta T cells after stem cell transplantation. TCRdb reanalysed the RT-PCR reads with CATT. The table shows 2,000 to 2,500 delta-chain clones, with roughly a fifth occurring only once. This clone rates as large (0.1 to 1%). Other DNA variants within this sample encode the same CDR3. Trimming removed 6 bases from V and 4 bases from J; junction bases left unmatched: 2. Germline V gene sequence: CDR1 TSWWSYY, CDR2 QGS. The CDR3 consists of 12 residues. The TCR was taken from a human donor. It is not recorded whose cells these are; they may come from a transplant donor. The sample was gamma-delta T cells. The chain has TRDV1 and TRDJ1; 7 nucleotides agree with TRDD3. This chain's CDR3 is CALGGGLDKLIF. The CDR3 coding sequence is TGTGCTCTTGGTGGGGGACTCGATAAACTCATCTTT.